These 23 T cell receptor beta chains were all obtained from the same sample, sequenced in a study of shared clonotypes between healthy human individuals. The data were produced by immunoSEQ multiplex PCR, yet TCRdb's version contains in-frame clones alone and is incomplete. There are about 750,000 clones in the sample; 80% to 95% occur only once, and about 25% lies in the top ten. Cells designated naive CD8 were CD45RO-negative and were positively selected for CCR7, with terminally differentiated effector memory CD45RA+ cells excluded. Specimen: naive CD8+ T cells sorted from blood. The receptors stem from a man younger than 40 in good health.

The chain has TRBV6-1 and TRBJ2-1; the D is unclear. Per the germline V gene, CDR1 is MNHNS and CDR2 is SASEGT. The V and J ends lost 6 bases and 7 bases respectively, with 7 bases between them. CDR3 length equals 11 residues. This CDR3 is CASRESNEQFF. CDR3 DNA: TGTGCCAGCAGGGAATCTAATGAGCAGTTCTTC.

This chain uses TRBV5-1 with TRBJ2-2; 8 positions match TRBD2. CDR1 SGHRS and CDR2 YFSETQ come from the germline V gene. The CDR3 consists of 16 residues. J was trimmed by 0 bases and V by 4 bases; bases with no gene match: 5. The CDR3 spells CASSTRAGANTGELFF. DNA of the CDR3: TGCGCCAGCAGCACCAGAGCGGGGGCGAACACCGGGGAGCTGTTTTTT.

V is TRBV7-9 and J is TRBJ1-1; no clear D. This CDR3 has 15 residues. Germline V gene lookup returns CDR1 SEHNR and CDR2 FQNEAQ (reference sequence). Trimming took 5 bases from V and 0 from J, leaving 13 bases between them. CDR3 DNA: TGTGCCAGCAGCCCCTTTCTCGCGATGAACACTGAAGCTTTCTTT. It is translated as CASSPFLAMNTEAFF.

This rearrangement joins TRBV19 to TRBJ1-2; perhaps TRBD1 as D (6 bases). CDR1 is LNHDA and CDR2 is SQIVND in the germline V gene (reference sequence). The V and J ends lost 1 base and 8 bases respectively, with 20 bases between them. The CDR3 totals 16 residues. CDR3 region: CASSIAIGGRRGGYTF. The CDR3 DNA reads TGTGCCAGTAGTATAGCAATTGGGGGGCGCCGTGGCGGCTACACCTTC.

The chain uses TRBV28 and TRBJ2-7, with 9 nucleotides matching TRBD2. The CDR3 is 16 amino acids. Germline CDR1 reads MDHEN; CDR2 reads SYDVKM. The V segment lost 5 bases and the J segment 5 bases; nucleotides outside the gene matches: 13. The CDR3 is CASSLEGGIAGDEQYF. DNA for the CDR3: TGTGCCAGCAGTCTCGAAGGTGGGATAGCGGGAGACGAGCAGTACTTC.

This chain joins TRBV15 and TRBJ2-7, with D hard to call. Trimming cost V 0 bases and J 0 bases, with 15 bases left between them. Germline V gives CDR1 LNHNV, CDR2 YYDKDF (reference sequence). The CDR3 runs 17 residues. The CDR3 protein is CATSRDSSSVYSYEQYF. Written as DNA, the CDR3 is TGTGCCACCAGCAGAGACAGTTCCAGCGTTTACTCCTACGAGCAGTACTTC.

Concerning this clone itself: Other DNA variants within this sample encode the same CDR3. The chain uses TRBV5-8 and TRBJ2-3; 11 nucleotides match TRBD2. This CDR3 comprises 15 residues. After removal of 4 bases from V and 1 base from J, the junction contained 2 bases not matched to a gene. Germline loops: CDR1 SGHTS, CDR2 YDEGEE. The CDR3 region has the DNA TGTGCCAGCAGCCCGGGACTAGCGGGCACAGATACGCAGTATTTT. Translation: CASSPGLAGTDTQYF.

Only one count was recorded for this clone. The chain is built from TRBV6-5 and TRBJ2-7, with unresolved D. The length of the CDR3 is 14 residues. The V gene's germline CDR1 is MNHEY and CDR2 SVGAGI. The V gene lost 2 bases and the J gene lost 2 bases, with 10 bases spanning the gap. The CDR3 reads CASSYRAGPYEQYF. The CDR3 DNA sequence: TGTGCCAGCAGTTACCGGGCAGGCCCCTACGAGCAGTACTTC.

The V gene is TRBV6-1, the J gene TRBJ2-7; 7 nucleotides match TRBD1. The CDR3 has 13 residues. Germline CDR1 reads MNHNS; CDR2 reads SASEGT. The ends lost 6 bases at V and 4 bases at J; junction bases unmatched: 6. The CDR3 nucleotides are TGTGCCAGCAGCCCCGGGACAGTTTACGAGCAGTACTTC. Its protein product is CASSPGTVYEQYF.

The chain recombines TRBV7-9 with TRBJ2-7; 11 nucleotides line up with TRBD2. This CDR3 spans 16 amino acids. Trimming took 5 bases from V and 2 from J; bases not matched to a gene: 8. Germline V gene sequence: CDR1 SEHNR, CDR2 FQNEAQ (reference sequence). As DNA, the CDR3 is TGTGCCAGCAGCCCTAGCCCGACTAGCGGGACCTACGAGCAGTACTTC. As protein: CASSPSPTSGTYEQYF. The complete variable domain, with remaining parts taken from reference TRBV7-9 and TRBJ2-7, reads DTGVSQNPRHKITKRGQNVTFRCDPISEHNRLYWYRQTLGQGPEFLTYFQNEAQLEKSRLLSDRFSAERPKGSFSTLEIQRTEQGDSAMYLCASSPSPTSGTYEQYFGPGTRLTVT.

This chain joins TRBV27 and TRBJ1-1, with D hard to call. The CDR3 contains 12 residues. The V and J ends lost 5 bases and 7 bases respectively, with 11 bases between them. Germline CDR1 MNHEY, CDR2 SMNVEV (reference sequence). The CDR3 sequence: CASSLTGSEAFF. In nucleotides, the CDR3 is TGTGCCAGCAGTCTTACCGGGAGTGAAGCTTTCTTT.

The chain uses TRBV5-5 and TRBJ2-7; 9 bases are a match to TRBD2. CDR3 length: 17 residues. Germline CDR1 reads SGHKS; CDR2 reads YYEKEE (reference sequence). With 2 bases clipped from V and 1 base from J, the junction kept 10 bases outside the gene matches. The CDR3 DNA reads TGTGCCAGCAGCTTAGGGGCTAGCGGGGTTCAGTCCTACGAGCAGTACTTC. It is translated as CASSLGASGVQSYEQYF.

This chain links TRBV4-1 with TRBJ1-5; D remains ambiguous. Trimming pared 2 bases from V and 6 bases from J, leaving 11 bases between. The CDR3 extends over 14 amino acids. CDR1 and CDR2 from the germline V gene are MGHRA and YSYEKL. CDR3 region: CASSQPHRGQPQHF. The DNA of the CDR3 is TGCGCCAGCAGCCAACCTCATCGGGGTCAGCCCCAGCATTTT.

The rearrangement joins TRBV27 to TRBJ2-3; D is uncertain. Germline CDR1 MNHEY, CDR2 SMNVEV (reference sequence). This CDR3 is built from 13 residues. Trimming shortened V by 7 bases and J by 5 bases, and 13 bases separated the two germline ends. DNA of the CDR3: TGTGCCAGCACCATAGCCGGAAGAGATACGCAGTATTTT. This gives the protein CASTIAGRDTQYF.

V gene TRBV7-6 combines with J gene TRBJ1-2; D is uncertain. The CDR3 covers 16 residues. CDR1 and CDR2 (germline): SGHVS, FNYEAQ. V lost 7 bases to trimming and J lost 0 bases, with 18 bases between them. The chain's CDR3 is CASTNLGSHSNYGYTF. CDR3 nucleotide sequence: TGTGCCAGCACCAATCTGGGGTCCCACTCTAACTATGGCTACACCTTC.

V and J are TRBV11-2 and TRBJ1-5; D unresolved. This CDR3 spans 12 amino acids. V lost 0 bases to trimming and J lost 3 bases, with 0 bases between them. Germline assignment: CDR1 SGHAT and CDR2 FQNNGV. CDR3: CASSLDNQPQHF. The CDR3, as DNA: TGTGCCAGCAGCTTAGACAATCAGCCCCAGCATTTT.

This clone was observed once. The chain combines TRBV4-1 with TRBJ2-2; D may be TRBD2 (5 bases). CDR3 length equals 17 residues. Germline lookup yields CDR1 MGHRA and CDR2 YSYEKL. The germline V and J ends were trimmed by 4 bases and 0 bases, with 15 bases remaining between them. The CDR3: CASSPALGGANTGELFF. The DNA for the CDR3 is TGCGCCAGCAGCCCGGCCCTTGGAGGCGCGAACACCGGGGAGCTGTTTTTT.

CDR3: CAISGQREDNEQFF. The CDR3 DNA follows: TGTGCCATCAGTGGTCAGCGGGAGGACAATGAGCAGTTCTTC. The rearrangement links TRBV10-3 to TRBJ2-1, with 9 bases aligning to TRBD2. The V gene end was trimmed by 4 bases and the J gene end by 5 bases; junction bases not matched to a gene: 3. The CDR3 has 14 amino acids. CDR1 and CDR2 (germline): ENHRY, SYGVKD.

There are a few counts of this clone. This chain links TRBV7-9 with TRBJ2-2, with D perhaps matching TRBD2 (6 bases). Germline V gives CDR1 SEHNR, CDR2 FQNEAQ (reference sequence). V was cut by 6 bases and J by 4 bases, with 12 bases left in between. The CDR3 covers 14 residues. The CDR3 reads CASRPPGSTGELFF. For the CDR3, the DNA is TGTGCCAGCAGGCCTCCCGGGAGCACCGGGGAGCTGTTTTTT. The full variable domain, its missing parts supplied by reference TRBV7-9 and TRBJ2-2, is DTGVSQNPRHKITKRGQNVTFRCDPISEHNRLYWYRQTLGQGPEFLTYFQNEAQLEKSRLLSDRFSAERPKGSFSTLEIQRTEQGDSAMYLCASRPPGSTGELFFGEGSRLTVL.

V is TRBV5-1 and J is TRBJ2-1; D uncertain. Per germline, CDR1 SGHRS and CDR2 YFSETQ. CDR3 size: 13 residues. Trimming stripped 2 bases from V and 6 bases from J, with 9 bases between. This CDR3 is CASSFDPGNEQFF. CDR3 sequence (DNA): TGCGCCAGCAGCTTCGACCCCGGCAATGAGCAGTTCTTC.

The chain uses TRBV5-1 and TRBJ2-7; 13 bases are a match to TRBD2. J lost 6 bases, V lost 4 bases, and 13 bases had no gene match. The CDR3 spans 17 residues. The germline CDR1 and CDR2 sequences are SGHRS and YFSETQ. CDR3 sequence (DNA): TGCGCCAGCAGCAGAGGGACTAGCGGGACCGGGATGGCCGAGCAGTACTTC. It is translated as CASSRGTSGTGMAEQYF.

This rearrangement joins TRBV28 to TRBJ2-1, with 8 nucleotides matching TRBD1. Per germline, CDR1 MDHEN and CDR2 SYDVKM. The CDR3 spans 15 residues. V shed 2 bases and J 9 bases; nucleotides not matched to a gene: 9. CDR3 residues: CASSLGGTGRREQFF. CDR3 in DNA: TGTGCCAGCAGTTTAGGGGGGACAGGTCGGCGTGAGCAGTTCTTC.

The chain links TRBV9 to TRBJ2-3; D may be TRBD2 (5 bases). In germline, CDR1 is SGDLS, CDR2 YYNGEE. CDR3 length equals 16 residues. Trimming pared 0 bases from V and 0 bases from J, leaving 11 bases between. The CDR3 here is CASSVDPGWSTDTQYF. CDR3 sequence (DNA): TGTGCCAGCAGCGTAGATCCGGGATGGAGCACAGATACGCAGTATTTT.